The present entry profiles one TCR beta chain with its context. The antigen remains undetermined. Clones were read by immunoSEQ multiplex PCR, and TCRdb kept only the in-frame ones, dropping some. This sample has about 45,000 clones; 85% to 95% occur once, and the top ten carry approximately 10%. This CDR3 is 17 amino acids long. Germline CDR1 is MGHDK and CDR2 is SYGVNS. V was pared by 2 bases and J by 5 bases, with 11 bases of the junction left unmatched. A history of autoimmune disease or systemic immunosuppression excluded patients. These data originate in a study of OX40 agonist ivuxolimab in advanced cancers. Background on the study: Subjects had a mean age of roughly 60 years, with a range of about 23 to 79; around 83% were male.

Study-wide findings and caveats: Clonal expansion by week 6 occurred in CD4+ and CD8+ blood T cells (at 0.1 to 3.0 mg/kg).

The input for sequencing was CD4+ or CD8+ T cells sorted from blood, taken in a trial of the OX40 agonist ivuxolimab. This chain uses TRBV25-1 with TRBJ2-1; 8 nucleotides align to TRBD1. The clonotype originates from an adult with an advanced solid tumor such as melanoma, head and neck, liver or kidney cancer. CDR3 loop: CASSELLSGDRNNEQFF. The CDR3 DNA sequence: TGTGCCAGCAGTGAACTCCTCTCAGGGGACAGGAACAATGAGCAGTTCTTC.